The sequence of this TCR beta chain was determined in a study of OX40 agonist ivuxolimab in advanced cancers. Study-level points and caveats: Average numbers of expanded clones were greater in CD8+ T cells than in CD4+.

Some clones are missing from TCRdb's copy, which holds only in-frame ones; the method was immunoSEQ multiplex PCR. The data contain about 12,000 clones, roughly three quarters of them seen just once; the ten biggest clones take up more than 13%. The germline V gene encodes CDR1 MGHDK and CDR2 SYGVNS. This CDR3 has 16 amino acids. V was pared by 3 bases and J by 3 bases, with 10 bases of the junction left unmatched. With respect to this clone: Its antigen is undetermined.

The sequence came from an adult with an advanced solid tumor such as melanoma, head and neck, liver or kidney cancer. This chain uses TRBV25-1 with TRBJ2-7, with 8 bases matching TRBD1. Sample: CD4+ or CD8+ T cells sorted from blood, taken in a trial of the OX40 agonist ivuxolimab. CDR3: CASSESRGTGRYEQYF. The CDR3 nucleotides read TGTGCCAGCAGTGAGTCGAGAGGGACAGGACGCTACGAGCAGTACTTC.